The rows below give T cell receptor beta chains drawn from one sample of a study of cytomegalovirus exposure and HLA in healthy donors. Measured with immunoSEQ multiplex PCR; TCRdb has only the in-frame clones, and not every one. Of around 130,000 clones listed, roughly 80% are singletons. The sequencing sample was made of PBMCs. These receptors all come from a girl aged 2-9 years in good health and CMV-seronegative. CDR3s include the opening cysteine and the closing phenylalanine or tryptophan. Each record gives: clone size, J gene, V gene, D gene, CDR3 DNA, CDR3 protein. D genes are given only for firm matches. Where a row states a size, it is once, few, many or the class of an expanded clone; other rows omit it.

NA | TRBJ2-7 | TRBV6-6 | NA | TGTGCCAGCAGTTACCTTCAGTCTGAGACGGGCGAGCAGTACTTC | CASSYLQSETGEQYF
NA | TRBJ2-5 | TRBV7-3 | TRBD2 | TGTGCCAGCAGCCCAACTGCGGGACTAGCGGGAGAGACCCAGTACTTC | CASSPTAGLAGETQYF
NA | TRBJ2-1 | TRBV6-1 | TRBD2 | TGTGCCAGCACGGCGGGGGGGCCGTTCCATGAGCAGTTCTTC | CASTAGGPFHEQFF
NA | TRBJ2-1 | TRBV27 | TRBD2 | TGTGCCAGCAGACAAGGGGTAGCGGGAGTCGATGAGCAGTTCTTC | CASRQGVAGVDEQFF
NA | TRBJ2-5 | TRBV7-7 | NA | TGTGCTAGCAGCCCCGCGACCGCATTACTACAAGAGACCCAGTACTTC | CASSPATALLQETQYF
few | TRBJ2-3 | TRBV11-2 | TRBD2 | TGTGCCAGCAGCTTCGGGACTAGCGGGGGGAACACAGATACGCAGTATTTT | CASSFGTSGGNTDTQYF
NA | TRBJ2-7 | TRBV6-1 | TRBD2 | TGTGCCAGCGGAGGGACTAGCGGAACCTACGAGCAGTACTTC | CASGGTSGTYEQYF
NA | TRBJ2-1 | TRBV18 | NA | TGTGCCAGCTCACCACGAGAGGGCGGTGAGCAGTTCTTC | CASSPREGGEQFF
once | TRBJ2-1 | TRBV2 | NA | TGTGCCAGCAGTTTTAGCGGCTACAATGAGCAGTTCTTC | CASSFSGYNEQFF
NA | TRBJ2-2 | TRBV19 | TRBD2 | TGTGCCAGTAGTGCCGGGACAGCGGGACTAGCGGGCACCGGGGAGCTGTTTTTT | CASSAGTAGLAGTGELFF
NA | TRBJ1-1 | TRBV19 | TRBD1 | TGTGCCAGTGGGGACAGGGGTAGGACTGAAGCTTTCTTT | CASGDRGRTEAFF
NA | TRBJ2-7 | TRBV7-2 | NA | TGTGCCAGCAGCTTCGGGGGAGCCAGCTCCTACGAGCAGTACTTC | CASSFGGASSYEQYF
once | TRBJ2-3 | TRBV2 | TRBD2 | TGTGCCAGCAGACGTAACCGGGGGGGACCCAGCACAGATACGCAGTATTTT | CASRRNRGGPSTDTQYF
NA | TRBJ2-3 | TRBV5-1 | NA | TGCGCCAGCAGCTTGGCCCGAATGGCGGACACAGATACGCAGTATTTT | CASSLARMADTDTQYF
NA | TRBJ2-5 | TRBV7-7 | NA | TGTGCTAGCAGCTTAGAGGGGCAATCTCGGGAGACCCAGTACTTC | CASSLEGQSRETQYF
NA | TRBJ1-1 | TRBV5-4 | NA | TGTGCCAGCAGCTATGGACAGCATACTAACACTGAAGCTTTCTTT | CASSYGQHTNTEAFF
few | TRBJ1-4 | TRBV5-3 | NA | TGTGCCAGAAGCTTCCCTAATTGGGGGGGTGAAAAACTGTTTTTT | CARSFPNWGGEKLFF
once | TRBJ2-5 | TRBV7-2 | TRBD2 | TGTGCCAGCAGCTTAGATCTAGCGGGAGGGTTAGAGACCCAGTACTTC | CASSLDLAGGLETQYF
NA | TRBJ2-7 | TRBV13 | TRBD2 | TGTGCCAGCAGCTTTGGGACTAGCGGGGAATACTACGAGCAGTACTTC | CASSFGTSGEYYEQYF
NA | TRBJ2-1 | TRBV9 | NA | TGTGCCAGCAGCGTAGGTGGCTCGGGGGTTAGGTTCTTC | CASSVGGSGVRFF
NA | TRBJ2-7 | TRBV7-9 | NA | TGTGCCAGCAGCTTGACGGGCTACGAGCAGTACTTC | CASSLTGYEQYF
NA | TRBJ2-7 | TRBV19 | TRBD2 | TGTGCCAGTAGGACTAGCGGTGGATACGAGCAGTACTTC | CASRTSGGYEQYF
NA | TRBJ2-7 | TRBV2 | NA | TGTGCCAGCAGTGAGACAGCTACCTACGAGCAGTACTTC | CASSETATYEQYF
NA | TRBJ1-6 | TRBV7-6 | TRBD1 | TGTGCCAGCAGCTTAGCGGGACAGGGAATCTGGAGCTCACCCCTCCACTTT | CASSLAGQGIWSSPLHF
once | TRBJ2-2 | TRBV4-2 | TRBD1 | TGTGCCAGCAGCCAAGAGAGGCCGGGACAGGGGAAGCCCCCACCCCCGAACACCGGGGAGCTGTTTTTT | CASSQERPGQGKPPPPNTGELFF
few | TRBJ2-7 | TRBV6-1 | TRBD2 | TGTGCCAGCAGTGAGGACGGGGGGGCCCCCTCCTACGAGCAGTACTTC | CASSEDGGAPSYEQYF
few | TRBJ2-3 | TRBV2 | NA | TGTGCCAGCAGTGTCCCTATCACAGATACGCAGTATTTT | CASSVPITDTQYF
NA | TRBJ2-7 | TRBV27 | TRBD2 | TGTGCCAGCAGTTTAGGGGGGGTAACCTACGAGCAGTACTTC | CASSLGGVTYEQYF
NA | TRBJ2-7 | TRBV4-2 | TRBD2 | TGTGCCAGCAGCCCCCTAGGACTAGCATCCTACGAGCAGTACTTC | CASSPLGLASYEQYF
NA | TRBJ1-4 | TRBV4-1 | NA | TGCGCCAGCAGCCAAGTAGCGGGGTTTCAGGATGGTGAAAAACTGTTTTTT | CASSQVAGFQDGEKLFF
NA | TRBJ2-1 | TRBV7-9 | NA | TGTGCCAGCAACCCTCGAGGGGGGGGCAGTGAGCAGTTCTTC | CASNPRGGGSEQFF
few | TRBJ2-5 | TRBV6-1 | TRBD1 | TGTGCCAGCAGTGAAGGGGCAGGGGGCGCGGAGACCCAGTACTTC | CASSEGAGGAETQYF